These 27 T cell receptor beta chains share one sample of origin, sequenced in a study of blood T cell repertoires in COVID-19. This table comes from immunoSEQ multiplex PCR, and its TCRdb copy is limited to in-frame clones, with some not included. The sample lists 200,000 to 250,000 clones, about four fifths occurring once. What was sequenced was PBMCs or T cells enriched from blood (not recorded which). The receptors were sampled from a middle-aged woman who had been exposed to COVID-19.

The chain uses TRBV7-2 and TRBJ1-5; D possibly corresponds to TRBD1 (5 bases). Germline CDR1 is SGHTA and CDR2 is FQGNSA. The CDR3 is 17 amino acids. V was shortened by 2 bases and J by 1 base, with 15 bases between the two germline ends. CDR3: CASSLQGGMGSNQPQHF. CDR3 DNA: TGTGCCAGCAGCTTACAGGGTGGAATGGGGAGCAATCAGCCCCAGCATTTT.

This chain's CDR3 is CATSRDQTVSGNTIYF. The CDR3, as DNA: TGTGCCACCAGCAGAGATCAAACAGTCTCTGGAAACACCATATATTTT. V and J are TRBV15 and TRBJ1-3; D call uncertain. Trimming stripped 0 bases from V and 0 bases from J, with 9 bases between. The CDR3 is 16 amino acids. Germline V gene sequence: CDR1 LNHNV, CDR2 YYDKDF (reference sequence).

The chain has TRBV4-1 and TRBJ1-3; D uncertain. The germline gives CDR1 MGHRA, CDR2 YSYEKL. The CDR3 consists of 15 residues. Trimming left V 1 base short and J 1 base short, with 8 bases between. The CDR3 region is CASSQVPESGNTIYF. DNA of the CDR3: TGCGCCAGCAGCCAAGTGCCGGAGTCTGGAAACACCATATATTTT.

CDR3 bases: TGCAGTGCGAGTATGGGACATCAAACTGAAGCTTTCTTT. Translated, it gives CSASMGHQTEAFF. The genes are TRBV20-1 and TRBJ1-1; maybe TRBD1 (6 bases). CDR3 size: 13 residues. Trimming shortened V by 6 bases and J by 5 bases, and 16 bases separated the two germline ends. Germline CDR1 is DFQATT and CDR2 is SNEGSKA (reference sequence).

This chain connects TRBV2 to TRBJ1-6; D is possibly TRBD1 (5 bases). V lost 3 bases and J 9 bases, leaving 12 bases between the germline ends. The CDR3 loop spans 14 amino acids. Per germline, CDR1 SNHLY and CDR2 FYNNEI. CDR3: CASSDGQGSSPLHF. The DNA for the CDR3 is TGTGCCAGCAGTGATGGGCAGGGTAGTTCACCCCTCCACTTT.

CDR3 amino acids: CASSLGTRVGQPQHF. The DNA for the CDR3 is TGTGCCAGCAGCTTAGGCACGAGGGTGGGTCAGCCCCAGCATTTT. The chain recombines TRBV7-2 with TRBJ1-5; D is unclear. V lost 1 base and J lost 6, with 13 bases in between. The CDR3 contains 15 residues. Germline-derived CDR1 and CDR2 are SGHTA and FQGNSA. Together with reference TRBV7-2 and TRBJ1-5, the CDR3 gives the full variable domain: GAGVSQSPSNKVTEKGKDVELRCDPISGHTALYWYRQSLGQGLEFLIYFQGNSAPDKSGLPSDRFSAERTGGSVSTLTIQRTQQEDSAVYLCASSLGTRVGQPQHFGDGTRLSIL.

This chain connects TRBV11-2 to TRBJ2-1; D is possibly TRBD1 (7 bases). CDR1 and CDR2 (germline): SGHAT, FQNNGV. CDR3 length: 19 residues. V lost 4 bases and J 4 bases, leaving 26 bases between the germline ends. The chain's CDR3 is CASSSLARGASGLYNEQFF. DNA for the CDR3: TGTGCCAGCAGCTCCCTAGCCAGGGGGGCTTCGGGTTTATACAATGAGCAGTTCTTC.

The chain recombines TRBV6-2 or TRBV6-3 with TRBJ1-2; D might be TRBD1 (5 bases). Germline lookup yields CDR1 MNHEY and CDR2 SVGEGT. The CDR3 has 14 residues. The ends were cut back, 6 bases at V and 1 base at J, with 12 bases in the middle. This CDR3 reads CASSLQVFNYGYTF. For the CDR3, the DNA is TGTGCCAGCAGCCTACAGGTTTTTAACTATGGCTACACCTTC.

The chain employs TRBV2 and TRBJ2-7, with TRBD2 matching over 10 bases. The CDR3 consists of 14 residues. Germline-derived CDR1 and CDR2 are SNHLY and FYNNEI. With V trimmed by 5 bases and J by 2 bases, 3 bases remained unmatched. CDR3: CASSPLAGAYEQYF. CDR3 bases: TGTGCCAGCAGTCCCCTAGCGGGGGCCTACGAGCAGTACTTC.

The CDR3 DNA reads as TGTGCCAGCAGCGCCTACAGGGTCTTGGGGGACACTGAAGCTTTCTTT. Its protein product is CASSAYRVLGDTEAFF. The gene calls are TRBV9 and TRBJ1-1; weak D call: TRBD1 (6 bases). Germline V lookup: CDR1 SGDLS, CDR2 YYNGEE. Trimming cost V 3 bases and J 3 bases, with 18 bases left between them. The CDR3 sequence is 16 residues long.

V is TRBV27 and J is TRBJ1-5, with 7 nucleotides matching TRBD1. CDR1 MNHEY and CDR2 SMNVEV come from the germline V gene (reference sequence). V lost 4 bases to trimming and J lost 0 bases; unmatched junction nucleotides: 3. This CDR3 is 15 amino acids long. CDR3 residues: CASSSGQDSNQPQHF. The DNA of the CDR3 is TGTGCCAGCAGTTCCGGACAGGATAGCAATCAGCCCCAGCATTTT.

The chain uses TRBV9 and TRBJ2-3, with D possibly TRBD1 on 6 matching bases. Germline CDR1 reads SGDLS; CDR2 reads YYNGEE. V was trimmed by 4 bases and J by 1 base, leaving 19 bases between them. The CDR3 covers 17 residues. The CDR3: CASSTRTDPWGTDTQYF. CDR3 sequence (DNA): TGTGCCAGCAGCACCCGGACAGACCCCTGGGGCACAGATACGCAGTATTTT.

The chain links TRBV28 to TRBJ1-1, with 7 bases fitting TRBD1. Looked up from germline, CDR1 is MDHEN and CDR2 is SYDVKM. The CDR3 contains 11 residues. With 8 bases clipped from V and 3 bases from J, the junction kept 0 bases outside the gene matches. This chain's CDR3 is CASQGDTEAFF. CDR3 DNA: TGTGCCAGCCAGGGGGACACTGAAGCTTTCTTT.

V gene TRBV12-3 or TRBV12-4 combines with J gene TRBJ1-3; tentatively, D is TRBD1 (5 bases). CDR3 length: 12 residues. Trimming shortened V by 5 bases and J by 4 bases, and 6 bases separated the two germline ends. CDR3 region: CASSPGGNTIYF. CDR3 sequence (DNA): TGTGCCAGCAGTCCAGGGGGAAACACCATATATTTT.

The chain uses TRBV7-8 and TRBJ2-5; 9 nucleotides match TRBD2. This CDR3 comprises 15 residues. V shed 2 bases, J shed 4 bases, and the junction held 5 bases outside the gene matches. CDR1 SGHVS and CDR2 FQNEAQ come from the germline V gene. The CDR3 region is CASSLSGGQGETQYF. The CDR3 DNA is TGTGCCAGCAGCTTAAGCGGGGGGCAGGGAGAGACCCAGTACTTC.

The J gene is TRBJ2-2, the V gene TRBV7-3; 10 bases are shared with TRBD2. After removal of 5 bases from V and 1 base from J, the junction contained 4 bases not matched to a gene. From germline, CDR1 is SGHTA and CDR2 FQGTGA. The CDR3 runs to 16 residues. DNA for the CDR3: TGTGCCAGCAGCCTTAGCGGGGGGCGGAACACCGGGGAGCTGTTTTTT. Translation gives CASSLSGGRNTGELFF.

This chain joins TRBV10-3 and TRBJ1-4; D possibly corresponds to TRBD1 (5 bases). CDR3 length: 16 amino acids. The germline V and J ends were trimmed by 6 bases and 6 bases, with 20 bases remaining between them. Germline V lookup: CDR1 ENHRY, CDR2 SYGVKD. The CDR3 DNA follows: TGTGCCATCAGCTTGAAGGGTAAGGGGAGGGATGAAAAACTGTTTTTT. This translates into CAISLKGKGRDEKLFF.

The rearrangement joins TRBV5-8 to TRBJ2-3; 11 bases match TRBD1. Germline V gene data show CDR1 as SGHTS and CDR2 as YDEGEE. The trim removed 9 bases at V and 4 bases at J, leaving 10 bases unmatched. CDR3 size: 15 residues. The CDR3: CATSRDRGKPDTQYF. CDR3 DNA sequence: TGTGCCACCTCCAGGGACAGGGGGAAACCAGATACGCAGTATTTT.

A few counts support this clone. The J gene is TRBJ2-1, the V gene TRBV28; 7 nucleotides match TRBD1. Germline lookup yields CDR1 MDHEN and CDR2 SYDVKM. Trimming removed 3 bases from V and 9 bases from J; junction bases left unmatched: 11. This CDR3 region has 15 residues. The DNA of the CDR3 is TGTGCCAGCAGTTTTTATGACAGGGTGTCGGGTGAGCAGTTCTTC. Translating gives CASSFYDRVSGEQFF.

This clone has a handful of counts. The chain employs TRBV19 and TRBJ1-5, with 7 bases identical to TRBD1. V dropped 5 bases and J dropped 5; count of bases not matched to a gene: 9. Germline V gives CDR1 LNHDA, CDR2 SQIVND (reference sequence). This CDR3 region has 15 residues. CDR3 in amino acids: CASSPSRQGHQPQHF. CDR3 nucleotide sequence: TGTGCCAGTAGTCCTTCCCGACAGGGACATCAGCCCCAGCATTTT.

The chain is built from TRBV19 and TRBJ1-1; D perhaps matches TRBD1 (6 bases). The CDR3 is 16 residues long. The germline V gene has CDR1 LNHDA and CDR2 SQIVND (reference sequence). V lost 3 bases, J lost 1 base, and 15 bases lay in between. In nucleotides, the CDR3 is TGTGCCAGTAGTATGGGCAGGGGATGGGAGAACACTGAAGCTTTCTTT. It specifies CASSMGRGWENTEAFF.

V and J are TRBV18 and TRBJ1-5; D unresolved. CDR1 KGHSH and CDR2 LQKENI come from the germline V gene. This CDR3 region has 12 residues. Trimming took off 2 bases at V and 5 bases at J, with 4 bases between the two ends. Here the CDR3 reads CASSPTDQPQHF. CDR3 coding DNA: TGTGCCAGCTCACCAACAGATCAGCCCCAGCATTTT.

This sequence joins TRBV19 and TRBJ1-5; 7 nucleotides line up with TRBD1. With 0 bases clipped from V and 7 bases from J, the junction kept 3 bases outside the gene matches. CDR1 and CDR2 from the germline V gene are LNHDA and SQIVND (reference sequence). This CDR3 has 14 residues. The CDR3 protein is CASSIDYRGQPQHF. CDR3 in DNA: TGTGCCAGTAGTATAGATTACAGGGGCCAGCCCCAGCATTTT. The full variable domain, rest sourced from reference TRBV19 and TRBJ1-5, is DGGITQSPKYLFRKEGQNVTLSCEQNLNHDAMYWYRQDPGQGLRLIYYSQIVNDFQKGDIAEGYSVSREKKESFPLTVTSAQKNPTAFYLCASSIDYRGQPQHFGDGTRLSIL.

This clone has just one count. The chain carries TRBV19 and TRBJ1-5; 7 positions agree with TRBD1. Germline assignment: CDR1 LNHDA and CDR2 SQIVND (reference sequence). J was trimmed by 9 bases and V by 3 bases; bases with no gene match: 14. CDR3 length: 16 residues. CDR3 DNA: TGTGCCAGTAGTATGGGGCGGACAGGCCTAGGAAGGCCCCAGCATTTT. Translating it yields CASSMGRTGLGRPQHF. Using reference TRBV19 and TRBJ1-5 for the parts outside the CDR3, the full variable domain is DGGITQSPKYLFRKEGQNVTLSCEQNLNHDAMYWYRQDPGQGLRLIYYSQIVNDFQKGDIAEGYSVSREKKESFPLTVTSAQKNPTAFYLCASSMGRTGLGRPQHFGDGTRLSIL.

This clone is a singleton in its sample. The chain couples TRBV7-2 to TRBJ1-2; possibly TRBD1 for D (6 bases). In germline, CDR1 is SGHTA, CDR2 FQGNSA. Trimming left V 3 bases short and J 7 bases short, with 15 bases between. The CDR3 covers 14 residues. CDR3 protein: CASSFGTHLGGYTF. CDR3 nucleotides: TGTGCCAGCAGCTTCGGGACACACCTAGGTGGCTACACCTTC.

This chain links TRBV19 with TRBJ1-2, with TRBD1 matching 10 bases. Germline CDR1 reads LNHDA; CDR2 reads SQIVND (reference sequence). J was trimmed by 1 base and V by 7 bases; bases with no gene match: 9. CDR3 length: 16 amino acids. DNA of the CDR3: TGTGCCAGTACCATGATTGGGGACAGGGGTAACTATGGCTACACCTTC. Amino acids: CASTMIGDRGNYGYTF.

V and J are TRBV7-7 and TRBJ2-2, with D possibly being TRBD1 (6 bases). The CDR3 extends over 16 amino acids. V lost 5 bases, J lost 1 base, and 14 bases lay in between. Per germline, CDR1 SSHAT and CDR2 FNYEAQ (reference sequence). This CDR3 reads CASSLGQTMNTGELFF. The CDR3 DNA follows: TGTGCCAGCAGCCTTGGACAGACGATGAACACCGGGGAGCTGTTTTTT.